The 19 T cell receptor beta chains in this list originate from one sample, sequenced in a study of identical twins. TCRdb reprocessed the 5' RACE reads with MiXCR, giving one entry per CDR3 protein. The sample lists around 650,000 distinct CDR3 sequences, around 7.5% occurring once. The same data also contributed to another study, on yellow fever vaccine responses in identical twins.

Material for sequencing was PBMCs. Receptor source: a woman in her late teens or twenties in good health.

The chain combines TRBV24-1 with TRBJ2-1, with D tentatively TRBD1 or TRBD2 (5 bases each). The germline V gene encodes CDR1 KGHDR and CDR2 SFDVKD. The CDR3 has 14 amino acids. V gave up 9 bases and J gave up 0 bases, with 11 bases separating them. CDR3 nucleotide sequence: TGTGCCACCGGGCCGGGGCTCTCCTACAATGAGCAGTTCTTC. It codes for CATGPGLSYNEQFF.

This clonotype was counted only a few times. J is TRBJ1-6 and V is TRBV7-2; D ambiguous. Germline CDR1 is SGHTA and CDR2 is FQGNSA. Trimming took off 1 base at V and 8 bases at J, with 9 bases between the two ends. The CDR3 is made up of 14 amino acids. DNA of the CDR3: TGTGCCAGCAGCTTAGGACCACCAGATTCACCCCTCCACTTT. Translation: CASSLGPPDSPLHF. The full variable domain, with the rest looked up from reference TRBV7-2 and TRBJ1-6, is GAGVSQSPSNKVTEKGKDVELRCDPISGHTALYWYRQSLGQGLEFLIYFQGNSAPDKSGLPSDRFSAERTGGSVSTLTIQRTQQEDSAVYLCASSLGPPDSPLHFGNGTRLTVT.

This sequence joins TRBV20-1 and TRBJ2-2, with D possibly TRBD2 on 5 matching bases. This CDR3 has 14 residues. The germline V gene has CDR1 DFQATT and CDR2 SNEGSKA (reference sequence). The germline V and J ends were trimmed by 6 bases and 0 bases, with 11 bases remaining between them. The CDR3 region has the DNA TGCAGTGCCCCCAAGAGGGCGAACACCGGGGAGCTGTTTTTT. Translating it yields CSAPKRANTGELFF.

The chain uses TRBV4-1 and TRBJ2-5; the match to TRBD1 covers 11 bases. The V segment lost 1 base and the J segment 2 bases; nucleotides outside the gene matches: 6. Germline lookup yields CDR1 MGHRA and CDR2 YSYEKL. This CDR3 region has 17 residues. CDR3 in amino acids: CASSQGYRDRGQETQYF. The CDR3 DNA sequence: TGCGCCAGCAGCCAAGGCTACCGGGACAGGGGGCAAGAGACCCAGTACTTC.

This chain joins TRBV29-1 and TRBJ1-2; 8 bases align to TRBD1. Germline lookup yields CDR1 SQVTM and CDR2 ANQGSEA. The CDR3 runs to 16 residues. Trimming at V came to 4 bases and at J to 0 bases, leaving 10 bases not matched to a gene. CDR3 bases: TGCAGCGTTGTCGGACAGGGAGGTAACACTAACTATGGCTACACCTTC. Protein sequence: CSVVGQGGNTNYGYTF. The variable domain in full, with the rest retrieved from reference TRBV29-1 and TRBJ1-2, is SAVISQKPSRDICQRGTSLTIQCQVDSQVTMMFWYRQQPGQSLTLIATANQGSEATYESGFVIDKFPISRPNLTFSTLTVSNMSPEDSSIYLCSVVGQGGNTNYGYTFGSGTRLTVV.

The chain has TRBV7-9 and TRBJ2-5, with 11 bases lining up with TRBD2. Trimming removed 5 bases from V and 4 bases from J; junction bases left unmatched: 6. Germline assignment: CDR1 SEHNR and CDR2 FQNEAQ (reference sequence). This CDR3 is built from 15 residues. Written as DNA, the CDR3 is TGTGCCAGCAGCAAACTAGCGGGAGTTGGAGAGACCCAGTACTTC. This codes for CASSKLAGVGETQYF. The full variable domain, completed using reference TRBV7-9 and TRBJ2-5, is DTGVSQNPRHKITKRGQNVTFRCDPISEHNRLYWYRQTLGQGPEFLTYFQNEAQLEKSRLLSDRFSAERPKGSFSTLEIQRTEQGDSAMYLCASSKLAGVGETQYFGPGTRLLVL.

The chain joins TRBV5-6 to TRBJ1-5, with D unclear. The germline V and J ends were trimmed by 0 bases and 3 bases, with 10 bases remaining between them. The CDR3 is 15 amino acids. From germline, CDR1 is SGHDT and CDR2 YYEEEE. CDR3 in amino acids: CASSLGSGNNQPQHF. In DNA form, the CDR3 reads TGTGCCAGCAGCTTGGGGTCCGGGAACAATCAGCCCCAGCATTTT.

This clonotype occurred many times. Compared with germline, one end of the junction differs, possibly owing to a read error. This chain uses TRBV5-1 with TRBJ1-1, with D tentatively TRBD1 (6 bases). This CDR3 is built from 14 residues. Germline CDR1 and CDR2: SGHRS and YFSETQ. The CDR3, as DNA: TGTGCCAGCAGCCCGGACAGACTGAACACTGAAGCTTTCTTT. Translating it yields CASSPDRLNTEAFF.

This clonotype showed up many times. The rearrangement links TRBV29-1 to TRBJ2-1; D might be TRBD2 (6 bases). Trimming stripped 3 bases from V and 1 base from J, with 16 bases between. The CDR3 extends over 16 amino acids. Germline V CDR1 and CDR2: SQVTM, ANQGSEA. CDR3 DNA sequence: TGCAGCGTTGATGGGCGGGAAACTAGGTCCTACAATGAGCAGTTCTTC. As protein: CSVDGRETRSYNEQFF.

With regard to this clonotype: A read error is possible here, since a much larger clone lies one base away. This chain links TRBV7-9 with TRBJ2-5; D gene unclear. CDR3 size: 13 residues. In germline, CDR1 is SEHNR, CDR2 FQNEAQ (reference sequence). V was shortened by 0 bases and J by 5 bases, with 7 bases between the two germline ends. This CDR3 is CASSLAMGETQYF. In DNA form, the CDR3 reads TGTGCCAGCAGCTTAGCGATGGGGGAGACCCAGTACTTC.

This clonotype was seen many times. The J gene is TRBJ1-2, the V gene TRBV20-1; possibly TRBD1 for D (5 bases). Trimming left V 5 bases short and J 5 bases short, with 15 bases between. The length of the CDR3 is 13 residues. The germline gives CDR1 DFQATT, CDR2 SNEGSKA (reference sequence). This CDR3 is CSACGDGGYGYTF. CDR3 DNA sequence: TGCAGTGCTTGCGGGGACGGTGGGTATGGCTACACCTTC.

This clonotype was seen only a few times. The V gene is TRBV4-1, the J gene TRBJ2-7; TRBD1 matches 7 bases. Germline V gene lookup returns CDR1 MGHRA and CDR2 YSYEKL. The CDR3 loop spans 16 amino acids. V lost 0 bases, J lost 2 bases, and 7 bases stayed unmatched. The CDR3: CASSQDLRQGPYEQYF. CDR3 nucleotide sequence: TGCGCCAGCAGCCAAGATCTAAGACAGGGTCCCTACGAGCAGTACTTC.

The chain joins TRBV20-1 to TRBJ2-5; D may correspond to TRBD1 or TRBD2 (5 bases each). The CDR3 runs 13 residues. Germline lookup yields CDR1 DFQATT and CDR2 SNEGSKA (reference sequence). The V end was cut by 6 bases, the J end by 4 bases, with 15 bases between. The CDR3 bases are TGCAGTGCGCAGGCCCGGGGCCCAGAGACCCAGTACTTC. Translating it yields CSAQARGPETQYF.

This clonotype was detected a few times. This chain uses TRBV5-1 with TRBJ2-2, with D uncertain. V shed 0 bases and J shed 4 bases, with 13 bases lying between them. CDR1 is SGHRS, CDR2 YFSETQ, per germline. The CDR3 covers 16 residues. The CDR3 region has the DNA TGCGCCAGCAGCTTGGGCGGCAGCTCGGGCACCGGGGAGCTGTTTTTT. It encodes CASSLGGSSGTGELFF.

The chain joins TRBV5-1 to TRBJ2-7; perhaps TRBD2 as D (6 bases). Germline V gene sequence: CDR1 SGHRS, CDR2 YFSETQ. The CDR3 is 15 amino acids. The V end lost 0 bases, the J end lost 3 bases, and 13 bases lay between the germline ends. The DNA for the CDR3 is TGCGCCAGCAGCTTGGGGGGTACTAGCCGCTACGAGCAGTACGTC. Residues: CASSLGGTSRYEQYV.

This clonotype has ten or more counts. The rearrangement joins TRBV5-1 to TRBJ2-1, with 12 positions matching TRBD2. This CDR3 spans 16 amino acids. In germline, CDR1 is SGHRS, CDR2 YFSETQ. J lost 2 bases, V lost 4 bases, and 4 bases had no gene match. The DNA for the CDR3 is TGCGCCAGCAGCAGACCTAGCGGGAGGGCCTACAATGAGCAGTTCTTC. The encoded protein is CASSRPSGRAYNEQFF.

This clonotype was counted at least ten times. The chain recombines TRBV24-1 with TRBJ1-2; 7 bases fit TRBD1. The CDR3 has 14 amino acids. Unmatched junction bases numbered 8, after V lost 4 bases and J lost 7 bases. Germline assignment: CDR1 KGHDR and CDR2 SFDVKD. For the CDR3, the DNA is TGTGCCACCAGTGAAGGCAGGGGGTCCCTTGGCTACACCTTC. Its translation: CATSEGRGSLGYTF.

This clonotype was seen at least ten times. The chain uses TRBV7-3 and TRBJ2-3, with 7 positions matching TRBD1. V was clipped by 5 bases and J by 2 bases; unmatched bases: 13. CDR3 length: 17 amino acids. CDR1 and CDR2 (germline): SGHTA, FQGTGA. CDR3 protein: CASSPTGDWSATDTQYF. CDR3 nucleotides: TGTGCCAGCAGCCCAACAGGGGATTGGTCGGCCACAGATACGCAGTATTTT.

This chain joins TRBV6-1 and TRBJ1-5; perhaps TRBD1 as D (5 bases). Germline CDR1 reads MNHNS; CDR2 reads SASEGT. Trimming stripped 6 bases from V and 1 base from J, with 10 bases between. This CDR3 has 14 residues. CDR3 residues: CASSSEGSNQPQHF. The CDR3 bases are TGTGCCAGCAGCAGTGAGGGGAGCAATCAGCCCCAGCATTTT.